The clone carrying this T cell receptor beta chain was detected many times. This CDR3 comprises 16 residues. Germline V gene lookup returns CDR1 MDHEN and CDR2 SYDVKM. V shed 4 bases and J 1 base; nucleotides not matched to a gene: 5. RNA transcripts were the template for amplifying TCR beta CDR3 regions. A first-round RT-PCR of the TCR CDR3 used the HTBI primer set. Via MiXCR, TCRdb re-called the multiplex PCR reads, giving one row per CDR3 protein. Of approximately 480,000 distinct CDR3 sequences in the sample, less than 25% are singletons; the top ten hold 26%. This record comes from a study of T cells in Graves' hyperthyroidism and ophthalmopathy. Hyperthyroidism in the patients, aged 18 to 65, was newly diagnosed and under 2 months in duration.

Specimen: blood. This sequence was found in a man younger than 30 with Graves' hyperthyroidism. The chain employs TRBV28 and TRBJ2-2, with 8 bases aligning to TRBD1. The CDR3 loop reads CASSSWTGRNTGELFF. DNA for the CDR3: TGTGCCAGCAGTTCCTGGACAGGGCGGAACACCGGGGAGCTGTTTTTT. Variable domain in full (rest from reference TRBV28 and TRBJ2-2): DVKVTQSSRYLVKRTGEKVFLECVQDMDHENMFWYRQDPGLGLRLIYFSYDVKMKEKGDIPEGYSVSREKKERFSLILESASTNQTSMYLCASSSWTGRNTGELFFGEGSRLTVL.